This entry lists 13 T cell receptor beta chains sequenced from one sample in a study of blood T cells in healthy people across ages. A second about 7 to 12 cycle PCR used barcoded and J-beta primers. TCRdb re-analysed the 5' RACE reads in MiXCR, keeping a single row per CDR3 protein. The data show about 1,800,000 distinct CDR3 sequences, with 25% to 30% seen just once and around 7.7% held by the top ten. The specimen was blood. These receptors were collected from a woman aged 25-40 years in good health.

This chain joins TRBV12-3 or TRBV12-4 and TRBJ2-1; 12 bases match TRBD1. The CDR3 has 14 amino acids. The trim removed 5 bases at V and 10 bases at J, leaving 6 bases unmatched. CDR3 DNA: TGTGCCAGCAGTCGGGGACAGGGGGCCAGGGAGCAGTTCTTC. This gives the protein CASSRGQGAREQFF.

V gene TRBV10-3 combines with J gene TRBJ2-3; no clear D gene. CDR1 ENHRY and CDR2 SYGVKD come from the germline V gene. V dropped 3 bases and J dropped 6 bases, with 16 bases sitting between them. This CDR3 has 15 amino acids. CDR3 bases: TGTGCCATCAGTGACACCCATAAAGAAGGGGATACGCAGTATTTT. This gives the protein CAISDTHKEGDTQYF.

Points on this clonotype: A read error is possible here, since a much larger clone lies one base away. The CDR3 coding sequence is TGCAGCCCCCGGAAAGCGGACCCCACAGGTACGCAGTATTTT. It encodes CSPRKADPTGTQYF. V and J are TRBV29-1 and TRBJ2-3; either TRBD1 or TRBD2 may supply D (5 bases each). Germline V gene lookup returns CDR1 SQVTM and CDR2 ANQGSEA. There are 14 residues in the CDR3.

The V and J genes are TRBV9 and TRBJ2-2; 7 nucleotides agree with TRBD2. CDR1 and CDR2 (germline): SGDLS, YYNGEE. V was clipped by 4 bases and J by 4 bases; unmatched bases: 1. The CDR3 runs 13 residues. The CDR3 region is CASSPSGTGELFF. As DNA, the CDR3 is TGTGCCAGCAGCCCTAGCGGCACCGGGGAGCTGTTTTTT.

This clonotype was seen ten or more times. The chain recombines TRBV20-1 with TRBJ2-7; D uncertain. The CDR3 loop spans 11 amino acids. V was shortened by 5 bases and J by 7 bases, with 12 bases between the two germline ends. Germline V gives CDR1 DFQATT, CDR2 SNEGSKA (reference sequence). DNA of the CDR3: TGCAGTGCTCCCGCGTTGGGGGAGCAGTACTTC. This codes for CSAPALGEQYF.

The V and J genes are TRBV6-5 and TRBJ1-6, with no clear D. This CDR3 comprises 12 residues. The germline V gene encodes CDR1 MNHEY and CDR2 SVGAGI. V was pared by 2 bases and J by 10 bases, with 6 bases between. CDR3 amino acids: CASSYLFSPLHF. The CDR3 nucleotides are TGTGCCAGCAGTTACCTGTTCTCACCCCTCCACTTT.

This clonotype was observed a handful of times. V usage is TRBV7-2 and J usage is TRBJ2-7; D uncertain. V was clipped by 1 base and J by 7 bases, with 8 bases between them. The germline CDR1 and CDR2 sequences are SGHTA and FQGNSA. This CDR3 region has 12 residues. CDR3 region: CASSLVGWEQYF. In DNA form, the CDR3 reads TGTGCCAGCAGCTTAGTAGGGTGGGAGCAGTACTTC.

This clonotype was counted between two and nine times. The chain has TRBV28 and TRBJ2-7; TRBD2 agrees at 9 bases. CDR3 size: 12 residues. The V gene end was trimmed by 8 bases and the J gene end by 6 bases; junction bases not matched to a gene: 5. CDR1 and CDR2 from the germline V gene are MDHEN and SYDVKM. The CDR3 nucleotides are TGTGCCAGCGGGACTAGCTTTTTCGAGCAGTACTTC. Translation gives CASGTSFFEQYF.

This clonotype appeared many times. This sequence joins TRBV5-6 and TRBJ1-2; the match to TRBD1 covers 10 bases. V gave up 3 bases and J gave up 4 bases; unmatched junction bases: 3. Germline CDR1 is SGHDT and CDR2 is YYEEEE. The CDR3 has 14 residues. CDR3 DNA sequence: TGTGCCAGCAGCTACGGACAGGGGGGCTATGGCTACACCTTC. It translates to CASSYGQGGYGYTF. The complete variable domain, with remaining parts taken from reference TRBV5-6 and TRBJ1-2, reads DAGVTQSPTHLIKTRGQQVTLRCSPKSGHDTVSWYQQALGQGPQFIFQYYEEEERQRGNFPDRFSGHQFPNYSSELNVNALLLGDSALYLCASSYGQGGYGYTFGSGTRLTVV.

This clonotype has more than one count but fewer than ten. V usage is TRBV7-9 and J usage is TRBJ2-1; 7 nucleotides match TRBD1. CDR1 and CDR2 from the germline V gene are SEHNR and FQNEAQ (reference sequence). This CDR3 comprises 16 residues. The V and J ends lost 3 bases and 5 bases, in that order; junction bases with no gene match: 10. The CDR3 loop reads CASSFAGTAVNNEQFF. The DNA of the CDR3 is TGTGCCAGCAGCTTTGCCGGGACAGCAGTAAACAATGAGCAGTTCTTC.

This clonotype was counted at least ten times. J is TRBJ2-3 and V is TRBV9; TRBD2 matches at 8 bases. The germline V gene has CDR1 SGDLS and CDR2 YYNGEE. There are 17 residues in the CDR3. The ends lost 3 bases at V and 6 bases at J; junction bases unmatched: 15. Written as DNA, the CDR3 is TGTGCCAGCAGCGATCATATACGGGAGGGCCTCTCGGATACGCAGTATTTT. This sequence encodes CASSDHIREGLSDTQYF. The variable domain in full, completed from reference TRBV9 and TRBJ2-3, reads DSGVTQTPKHLITATGQRVTLRCSPRSGDLSVYWYQQSLDQGLQFLIQYYNGEERAKGNILERFSAQQFPDLHSELNLSSLELGDSALYFCASSDHIREGLSDTQYFGPGTRLTVL.

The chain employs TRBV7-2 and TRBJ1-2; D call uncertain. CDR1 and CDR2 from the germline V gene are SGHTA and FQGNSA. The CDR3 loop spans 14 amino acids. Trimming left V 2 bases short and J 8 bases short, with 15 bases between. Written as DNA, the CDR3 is TGTGCCAGCAGCTTAAGGGATCCCTCTTGGGGCTACACCTTC. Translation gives CASSLRDPSWGYTF.

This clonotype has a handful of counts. The CDR3 nucleotides read TGTGCCAGCAGCCAGAAGGGTTCCAACTATGGCTACACCTTC. Residues: CASSQKGSNYGYTF. This rearrangement joins TRBV3-1 to TRBJ1-2, with D hard to call. The CDR3 has 14 residues. Germline CDR1 is LGHDT and CDR2 is YNNKEL (reference sequence). Trimming took 3 bases from V and 2 from J, leaving 10 bases between them.